Presented here are 12 T cell receptor beta chains from one specimen sequenced in a study of T cell repertoires in cytomegalovirus infection. Their antigens are not known. One entry per CDR3 protein results from TCRdb running MiXCR on the reads. Of fewer than 350,000 distinct CDR3 sequences in the sample, about 28% were seen once. The sample consisted of cultured PBMCs, taken from culture after CMV antigen stimulation. These receptors all stem from a human donor in good health (CMV status not recorded). Some clones in this sample may be carry-over from other donors' samples.

The chain has TRBV24-1 and TRBJ2-7; TRBD1 aligns across 11 bases. Germline V gene lookup returns CDR1 KGHDR and CDR2 SFDVKD. V shed 8 bases and J 3 bases; nucleotides not matched to a gene: 5. The CDR3 runs 14 residues. The CDR3 reads CATTGQGAIYEQYF. DNA of the CDR3: TGTGCCACCACTGGACAGGGGGCCATCTACGAGCAGTACTTC.

This clonotype has a handful of counts. The chain carries TRBV20-1 and TRBJ2-1; TRBD2 agrees at 7 bases. The J segment lost 2 bases and the V segment lost 0 bases, leaving 7 bases of the junction unmatched. CDR1 DFQATT and CDR2 SNEGSKA come from the germline V gene (reference sequence). This CDR3 region has 16 residues. This chain's CDR3 is CSARERGGSAYNEQFF. DNA for the CDR3: TGCAGTGCTAGAGAAAGGGGCGGGAGCGCCTACAATGAGCAGTTCTTC.

This sequence joins TRBV29-1 and TRBJ1-4; D gene unclear. V was shortened by 6 bases and J by 0 bases, with 8 bases between the two germline ends. This CDR3 spans 13 amino acids. CDR1 is SQVTM, CDR2 ANQGSEA, per germline. The CDR3 DNA reads as TGCAGCGTCCATGATGCAACTAATGAAAAACTGTTTTTT. Translating it yields CSVHDATNEKLFF.

This chain uses TRBV28 with TRBJ2-2; the match to TRBD2 covers 7 bases. With 3 bases clipped from V and 3 bases from J, the junction kept 13 bases outside the gene matches. The CDR3 spans 18 residues. Per germline, CDR1 MDHEN and CDR2 SYDVKM. The CDR3 region is CASSFLGPAGVHTGELFF. CDR3 coding DNA: TGTGCCAGCAGTTTTTTGGGGCCGGCGGGAGTCCACACCGGGGAGCTGTTTTTT.

CDR3 residues: CASSLKSGRPEAFF. The CDR3, as DNA: TGTGCCAGCAGCTTGAAATCGGGGAGACCTGAAGCTTTCTTT. The rearrangement joins TRBV5-4 to TRBJ1-1; no definite D call. Looked up from germline, CDR1 is SGHNT and CDR2 is YYREEE (reference sequence). The ends were cut back, 1 base at V and 6 bases at J, with 13 bases in the middle. The CDR3 contains 14 residues.

This clonotype was counted between two and nine times. V and J are TRBV30 and TRBJ1-5; D call uncertain. CDR3 length: 16 residues. Germline CDR1 and CDR2: GTSNPN and SVGIG (reference sequence). V was shortened by 2 bases and J by 4 bases, with 18 bases between the two germline ends. The CDR3: CAWSQRPTALNQPQHF. In DNA form, the CDR3 reads TGTGCCTGGAGTCAGCGCCCCACCGCCCTGAATCAGCCCCAGCATTTT.

The chain couples TRBV6-2 or TRBV6-3 to TRBJ1-4; D unclear. V lost 4 bases and J lost 8, with 14 bases in between. Germline loops: CDR1 MNHEY, CDR2 SVGEGT. The CDR3 consists of 14 residues. CDR3 DNA sequence: TGTGCCAGCAGTTCGGCGGGGTCGGGCGAAAAACTGTTTTTT. It yields the protein CASSSAGSGEKLFF.

This clonotype was seen only a few times. This chain uses TRBV7-3 with TRBJ2-2, with D uncertain. Trimming pared 2 bases from V and 6 bases from J, leaving 10 bases between. The CDR3 covers 14 residues. The germline V gene has CDR1 SGHTA and CDR2 FQGTGA. CDR3 in DNA: TGTGCCAGCAGCTTATCGACCCGGGCCGGGGAGCTGTTTTTT. This codes for CASSLSTRAGELFF.

This clonotype has at least ten counts. The chain uses TRBV6-1 and TRBJ1-1, with D unresolved. CDR3 length: 12 residues. Germline V gene lookup returns CDR1 MNHNS and CDR2 SASEGT. With 1 base removed from V and 4 bases from J, the gap between germline ends came to 4 bases. Here the CDR3 DNA reads TGTGCCAGCAGTGAAGGGGGCACTGAAGCTTTCTTT. Translating gives CASSEGGTEAFF.

In this sample, this clonotype turned up a few times. The CDR3 nucleotides are TGTGCCAGCAGCTGGACAGGGGTACAGCCCCAGCATTTT. Protein sequence: CASSWTGVQPQHF. The rearrangement links TRBV7-2 to TRBJ1-5, with TRBD1 matching 9 bases. The length of the CDR3 is 13 residues. J gave up 7 bases and V 4 bases, and 2 bases lay outside the gene matches. Germline V gene sequence: CDR1 SGHTA, CDR2 FQGNSA.

In this sample, this clonotype turned up a few times. V and J are TRBV29-1 and TRBJ1-2; D is perhaps TRBD1 (5 bases). Deletions cut 7 bases from V and 4 bases from J, with 22 bases between. This CDR3 spans 15 amino acids. Germline V lookup: CDR1 SQVTM, CDR2 ANQGSEA. The CDR3 DNA reads TGCAGCGCCCTAGAGGGACTCGGAGTGGGCTATGGCTACACCTTC. Translated: CSALEGLGVGYGYTF.

This clonotype was recorded a few times. The chain couples TRBV18 to TRBJ1-2; TRBD1 matches 9 bases. This CDR3 has 15 amino acids. V was clipped by 2 bases and J by 9 bases; unmatched bases: 10. Germline values: CDR1 KGHSH, CDR2 LQKENI. This chain's CDR3 is CASSPEGQGGASYTF. CDR3 sequence (DNA): TGTGCCAGCTCACCAGAGGGACAGGGTGGCGCAAGCTACACCTTC.